Below, 25 T cell receptor beta chains from the same sample are listed, as sequenced in a study of T cells in Graves' hyperthyroidism and ophthalmopathy. Using RNA transcripts as the source, TCR beta CDR3 regions were amplified. Researchers ran a first-round RT-PCR on the TCR CDR3 using the HTBI primer set. TCRdb fed the multiplex PCR reads into MiXCR, producing one record per CDR3 protein. The data show around 350,000 distinct CDR3 sequences, around 13% seen once. Material: blood. The receptors derive from a woman aged 18-29 years with Graves' hyperthyroidism.

This clonotype was seen many times. This chain connects TRBV11-2 to TRBJ1-6, with 9 bases identical to TRBD1. Germline V lookup: CDR1 SGHAT, CDR2 FQNNGV. Trimming at V came to 8 bases and at J to 8 bases, leaving 7 bases not matched to a gene. The CDR3 extends over 14 amino acids. The CDR3 loop reads CASLAGQGYSPLHF. The CDR3 coding sequence is TGTGCCAGCCTTGCGGGACAGGGCTATTCACCCCTCCACTTT.

This clonotype appeared many times. The genes are TRBV5-1 and TRBJ2-3, with D maybe TRBD2 (5 bases). CDR3 length equals 16 residues. The germline V and J ends were trimmed by 0 bases and 1 base, with 12 bases remaining between them. From germline, CDR1 is SGHRS and CDR2 YFSETQ. The CDR3 bases are TGCGCCAGCAGCTTGGAAACGAGCGGAGGCACAGATACGCAGTATTTT. Its translation: CASSLETSGGTDTQYF.

This clonotype was observed many times. V and J are TRBV10-3 and TRBJ2-2; 7 bases map to TRBD2. The CDR3 loop spans 17 amino acids. V shed 5 bases, J shed 4 bases, and the junction held 13 bases outside the gene matches. Per the germline V gene, CDR1 is ENHRY and CDR2 is SYGVKD. The CDR3 spells CAISPLGEGRGTGELFF. DNA of the CDR3: TGTGCCATCAGTCCTCTGGGGGAGGGCCGGGGCACCGGGGAGCTGTTTTTT.

The chain carries TRBV6-6 and TRBJ2-1; 9 nucleotides match TRBD2. The J segment lost 9 bases and the V segment lost 0 bases, leaving 6 bases of the junction unmatched. CDR1 MNHNY and CDR2 SVGAGI come from the germline V gene (reference sequence). This CDR3 is 15 amino acids long. CDR3 region: CASSYSSSGSGEQFF. The CDR3, as DNA: TGTGCCAGCAGTTACTCGAGTAGCGGGAGTGGTGAGCAGTTCTTC.

J is TRBJ1-5 and V is TRBV12-3 or TRBV12-4; 7 bases line up with TRBD1. V gave up 7 bases and J gave up 7 bases; unmatched junction bases: 10. The CDR3 loop spans 14 amino acids. CDR3 in amino acids: CASTSTGTEQPQHF. The DNA for the CDR3 is TGTGCCAGCACCTCGACAGGGACGGAGCAGCCCCAGCATTTT.

This clonotype was seen ten or more times. The chain couples TRBV2 to TRBJ2-1; D not resolved. The V and J ends lost 2 bases and 10 bases respectively, with 15 bases between them. This CDR3 spans 14 amino acids. In germline, CDR1 is SNHLY, CDR2 FYNNEI. The CDR3 protein is CASSERIRRREQFF. DNA for the CDR3: TGTGCCAGCAGTGAAAGGATACGAAGGCGGGAGCAGTTCTTC.

This clonotype has at least ten counts. The CDR3 nucleotides read TGTGCCAGCAGACGCAGTGCTAGCGGGAACCAAGAGACCCAGTACTTC. Encoded protein: CASRRSASGNQETQYF. The rearrangement links TRBV2 to TRBJ2-5, with TRBD2 matching 9 bases. The V and J ends lost 6 bases and 0 bases, in that order; junction bases with no gene match: 8. The CDR3 is 16 amino acids. Germline V gene data show CDR1 as SNHLY and CDR2 as FYNNEI. The whole variable domain, remainder taken from reference TRBV2 and TRBJ2-5, is EPEVTQTPSHQVTQMGQEVILRCVPISNHLYFYWYRQILGQKVEFLVSFYNNEISEKSEIFDDQFSVERPDGSNFTLKIRSTKLEDSAMYFCASRRSASGNQETQYFGPGTRLLVL.

This clonotype was observed at least ten times. The chain joins TRBV3-1 to TRBJ2-7; no clear D. Germline CDR1 LGHDT, CDR2 YNNKEL (reference sequence). This CDR3 contains 13 residues. The V end lost 3 bases, the J end lost 0 bases, and 6 bases lay between the germline ends. The CDR3 here is CASSQGSSYEQYF. The DNA of the CDR3 is TGTGCCAGCAGCCAGGGGTCCTCCTACGAGCAGTACTTC.

The chain employs TRBV20-1 and TRBJ2-3; TRBD2 is a possible D gene (6 bases). Trimming pared 3 bases from V and 4 bases from J, leaving 14 bases between. This CDR3 contains 14 residues. Per germline, CDR1 DFQATT and CDR2 SNEGSKA (reference sequence). CDR3 sequence reads: CSASPVGGADTQYF. The CDR3 DNA follows: TGCAGTGCTAGCCCAGTGGGAGGCGCAGATACGCAGTATTTT.

The sample holds one count of this clonotype. This chain joins TRBV19 and TRBJ2-5; TRBD1 matches at 7 bases. This CDR3 region has 13 residues. V lost 5 bases to trimming and J lost 5 bases; unmatched junction nucleotides: 5. Germline CDR1 reads LNHDA; CDR2 reads SQIVND (reference sequence). CDR3 in DNA: TGTGCCAGTAGTGAGAACAGGGGTGAGACCCAGTACTTC. Protein product: CASSENRGETQYF. Full variable domain (missing parts from reference TRBV19 and TRBJ2-5): DGGITQSPKYLFRKEGQNVTLSCEQNLNHDAMYWYRQDPGQGLRLIYYSQIVNDFQKGDIAEGYSVSREKKESFPLTVTSAQKNPTAFYLCASSENRGETQYFGPGTRLLVL.

This clonotype was detected ten times or more. The chain joins TRBV9 to TRBJ1-4, with D uncertain. Germline assignment: CDR1 SGDLS and CDR2 YYNGEE. The CDR3 loop spans 13 amino acids. Trimming removed 0 bases at V and 6 bases at J, with 6 bases between. In nucleotides, the CDR3 is TGTGCCAGCAGCGTAGGGATTCATGAAAAACTGTTTTTT. The encoded protein is CASSVGIHEKLFF.

This clonotype was seen at least ten times. V usage is TRBV12-3 or TRBV12-4 and J usage is TRBJ2-3; TRBD2 matches 7 bases. The CDR3 totals 14 residues. Germline trimming cut 5 bases from V and 6 bases from J; bases unmatched to any gene: 8. Here the CDR3 reads CASSPPTSADTQYF. The CDR3 coding sequence is TGTGCCAGCAGTCCGCCAACTAGCGCGGATACGCAGTATTTT.

This clonotype was seen at least ten times. The chain uses TRBV7-3 and TRBJ2-5; 9 nucleotides agree with TRBD1. Germline V gene lookup returns CDR1 SGHTA and CDR2 FQGTGA. The V and J ends lost 0 bases and 7 bases, in that order; junction bases with no gene match: 12. This CDR3 spans 17 amino acids. For the CDR3, the DNA is TGTGCCAGCAGCTTAACATCAGGACAGGGGTTGGGGGTGACCCAGTACTTC. Amino acid sequence: CASSLTSGQGLGVTQYF.

This clonotype came up many times. The chain's CDR3 is CASSNMAVPYF. CDR3 coding DNA: TGTGCCAGCAGTAATATGGCCGTGCCGTACTTC. The chain links TRBV28 to TRBJ2-7; D is undetermined. Germline CDR1 and CDR2: MDHEN and SYDVKM. The V end lost 5 bases, the J end lost 12 bases, and 14 bases lay between the germline ends. The CDR3 covers 11 residues. The whole variable domain, remainder taken from reference TRBV28 and TRBJ2-7, is DVKVTQSSRYLVKRTGEKVFLECVQDMDHENMFWYRQDPGLGLRLIYFSYDVKMKEKGDIPEGYSVSREKKERFSLILESASTNQTSMYLCASSNMAVPYFGPGTRLTVT.

This clonotype was seen many times. J is TRBJ2-7 and V is TRBV10-3; D unresolved. V lost 10 bases to trimming and J lost 2 bases, with 9 bases between them. The CDR3 consists of 11 residues. Germline V lookup: CDR1 ENHRY, CDR2 SYGVKD. The CDR3 here is CATRVTYEQYF. The DNA of the CDR3 is TGTGCCACCCGAGTGACCTACGAGCAGTACTTC.

The chain is built from TRBV19 and TRBJ1-4; no definite D call. Trimming removed 7 bases from V and 4 bases from J, with 13 bases in between. Germline loops: CDR1 LNHDA, CDR2 SQIVND (reference sequence). The CDR3 has 14 amino acids. In DNA form, the CDR3 reads TGTGCCAGTACTCTTGACGGGTATAATGAAAAACTGTTTTTT. Amino acid sequence: CASTLDGYNEKLFF.

There are many counts of this clonotype. The CDR3 protein is CASSLGDVGSPLHF. In DNA, the CDR3 is TGTGCCAGCAGCTTAGGGGACGTCGGTTCACCCCTCCACTTT. This chain joins TRBV13 and TRBJ1-6, with D hard to call. From germline, CDR1 is PRHDT and CDR2 FYEKMQ (reference sequence). V lost 0 bases to trimming and J lost 9 bases, with 9 bases between them. The CDR3 is made up of 14 amino acids.

This clonotype showed up just a few times. The rearrangement uses TRBV7-6 and TRBJ1-4; D call uncertain. V dropped 0 bases and J dropped 8 bases, with 7 bases sitting between them. The germline V gene has CDR1 SGHVS and CDR2 FNYEAQ. This CDR3 spans 13 amino acids. CDR3 region: CASSLALEEKLFF. The CDR3 nucleotides are TGTGCCAGCAGCTTAGCGCTGGAGGAAAAACTGTTTTTT.

There are many counts of this clonotype. The genes are TRBV29-1 and TRBJ1-2; D gene ambiguous. V lost 3 bases to trimming and J lost 4 bases, with 9 bases between them. Looked up from germline, CDR1 is SQVTM and CDR2 is ANQGSEA. The CDR3 has 12 amino acids. The CDR3 sequence is CSVEWRVYGYTF. CDR3 nucleotides: TGCAGCGTTGAGTGGCGAGTCTATGGCTACACCTTC.

This clonotype was seen repeatedly, ten times or more. The chain recombines TRBV28 with TRBJ1-3, with D uncertain. The germline V and J ends were trimmed by 5 bases and 0 bases, with 8 bases remaining between them. CDR1 is MDHEN, CDR2 SYDVKM, per germline. The CDR3 is made up of 14 amino acids. Here the CDR3 reads CASSTGTSGNTIYF. The CDR3 nucleotides are TGTGCCAGCAGTACGGGCACCTCTGGAAACACCATATATTTT. Drawing the rest from reference TRBV28 and TRBJ1-3, the complete variable domain is DVKVTQSSRYLVKRTGEKVFLECVQDMDHENMFWYRQDPGLGLRLIYFSYDVKMKEKGDIPEGYSVSREKKERFSLILESASTNQTSMYLCASSTGTSGNTIYFGEGSWLTVV.

Only a few counts were recorded for this clonotype. This chain joins TRBV15 and TRBJ1-2, with D tentatively TRBD1 (5 bases). This CDR3 has 13 residues. Germline V gene data show CDR1 as LNHNV and CDR2 as YYDKDF (reference sequence). The V and J ends lost 1 base and 7 bases respectively, with 10 bases between them. CDR3 coding DNA: TGTGCCACCAGCAGAGTAGGGGCTGGTGGCTACACCTTC. Its translation is CATSRVGAGGYTF.

This clonotype has ten or more counts. The J gene is TRBJ1-1, the V gene TRBV6-1; no clear D. CDR3 length: 15 amino acids. Germline V gene sequence: CDR1 MNHNS, CDR2 SASEGT. V was clipped by 2 bases and J by 4 bases, with 14 bases between them. The CDR3 is CASSERGSASTEAFF. The CDR3 region has the DNA TGTGCCAGCAGTGAAAGAGGGTCGGCTAGCACTGAAGCTTTCTTT.

The V and J genes are TRBV28 and TRBJ2-7; TRBD1 matches 8 bases. J was trimmed by 4 bases and V by 6 bases; bases with no gene match: 8. The CDR3 sequence is 14 residues long. Germline V gene data show CDR1 as MDHEN and CDR2 as SYDVKM. The CDR3 spells CASRRAGGAYEQYF. As DNA, the CDR3 is TGTGCCAGCAGGAGGGCAGGGGGCGCGTACGAGCAGTACTTC.

The chain is built from TRBV7-2 and TRBJ2-1; 11 bases are a match to TRBD2. Per germline, CDR1 SGHTA and CDR2 FQGNSA. The junction had 12 bases not matched to a gene; V was cut back by 7 bases and J by 7 bases. The CDR3 consists of 16 residues. CDR3 loop: CASKSPLSGRENEQFF. CDR3 in DNA: TGTGCCAGCAAGAGCCCGCTTAGCGGGAGGGAAAATGAGCAGTTCTTC.

This clonotype was picked up many times. The genes are TRBV6-1 and TRBJ1-5; D call uncertain. The V gene's germline CDR1 is MNHNS and CDR2 SASEGT. V lost 3 bases and J lost 2, with 8 bases in between. This CDR3 contains 14 residues. The CDR3 sequence: CASSDWTGNQPQHF. In nucleotides, the CDR3 is TGTGCCAGCAGTGATTGGACCGGCAATCAGCCCCAGCATTTT.